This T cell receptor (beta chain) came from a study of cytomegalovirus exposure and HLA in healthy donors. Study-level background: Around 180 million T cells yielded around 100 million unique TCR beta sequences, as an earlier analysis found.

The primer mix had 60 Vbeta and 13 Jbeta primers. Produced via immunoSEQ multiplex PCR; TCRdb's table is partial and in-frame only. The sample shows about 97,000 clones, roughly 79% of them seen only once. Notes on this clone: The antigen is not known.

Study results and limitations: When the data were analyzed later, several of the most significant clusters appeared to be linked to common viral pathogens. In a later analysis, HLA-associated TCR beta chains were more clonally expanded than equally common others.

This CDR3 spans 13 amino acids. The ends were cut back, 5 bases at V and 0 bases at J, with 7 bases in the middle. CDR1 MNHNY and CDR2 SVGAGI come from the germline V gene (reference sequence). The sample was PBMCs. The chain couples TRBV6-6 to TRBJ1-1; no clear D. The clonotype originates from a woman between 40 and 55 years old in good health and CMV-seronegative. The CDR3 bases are TGTGCCAGCAGTACCAACATGAACACTGAAGCTTTCTTT. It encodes CASSTNMNTEAFF.